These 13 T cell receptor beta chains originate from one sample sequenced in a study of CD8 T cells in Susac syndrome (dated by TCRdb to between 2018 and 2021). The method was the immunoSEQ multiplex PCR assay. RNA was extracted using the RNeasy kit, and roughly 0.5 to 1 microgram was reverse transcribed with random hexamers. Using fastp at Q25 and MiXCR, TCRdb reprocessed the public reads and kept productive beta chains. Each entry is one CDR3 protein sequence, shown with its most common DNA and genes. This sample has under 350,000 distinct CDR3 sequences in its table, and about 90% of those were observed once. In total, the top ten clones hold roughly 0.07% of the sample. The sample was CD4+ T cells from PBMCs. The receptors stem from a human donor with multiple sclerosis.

CDR3 region: CASSNEGYYGYTF. CDR3 bases: TGTGCCAGCAGTAATGAGGGGTACTATGGCTACACCTTC. The chain recombines TRBV11-2 with TRBJ1-2, with a possible D match to TRBD1 (5 bases). The CDR3 length is 13 residues. CDR1 is SGHAT, CDR2 FQNNGV, per germline. Trimming left V 6 bases short and J 3 bases short, with 11 bases between.

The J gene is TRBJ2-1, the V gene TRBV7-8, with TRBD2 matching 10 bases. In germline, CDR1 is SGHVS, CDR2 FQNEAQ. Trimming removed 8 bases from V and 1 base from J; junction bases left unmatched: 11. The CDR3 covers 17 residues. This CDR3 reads CASGAAGGLESYNEQFF. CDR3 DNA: TGTGCCAGCGGGGCAGCGGGAGGGCTTGAGTCCTACAATGAGCAGTTCTTC.

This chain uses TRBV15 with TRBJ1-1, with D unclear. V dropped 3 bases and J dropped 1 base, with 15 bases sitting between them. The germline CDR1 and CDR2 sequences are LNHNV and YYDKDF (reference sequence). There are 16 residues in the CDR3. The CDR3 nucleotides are TGTGCCACCAGCAGTCTAGGAAAGGACGGGAACACTGAAGCTTTCTTT. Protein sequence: CATSSLGKDGNTEAFF.

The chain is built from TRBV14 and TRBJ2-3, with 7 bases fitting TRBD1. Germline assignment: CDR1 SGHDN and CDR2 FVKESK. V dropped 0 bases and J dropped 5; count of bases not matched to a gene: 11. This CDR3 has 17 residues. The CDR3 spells CASSQEGRGLTLDTQYF. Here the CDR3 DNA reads TGTGCCAGCAGCCAAGAGGGTAGGGGGCTCACCCTAGATACGCAGTATTTT.

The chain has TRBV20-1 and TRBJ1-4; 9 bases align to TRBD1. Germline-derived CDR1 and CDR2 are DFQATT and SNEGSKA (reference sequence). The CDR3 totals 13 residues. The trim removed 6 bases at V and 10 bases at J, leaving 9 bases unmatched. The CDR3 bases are TGCAGTGCGAGTGGACAGGGGAAGGGAAAACTGTTTTTT. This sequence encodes CSASGQGKGKLFF.

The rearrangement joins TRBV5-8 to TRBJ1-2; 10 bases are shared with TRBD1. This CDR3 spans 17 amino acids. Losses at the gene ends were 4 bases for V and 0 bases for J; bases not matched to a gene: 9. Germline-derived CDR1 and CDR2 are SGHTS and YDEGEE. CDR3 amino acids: CASSPWGQGSSNYGYTF. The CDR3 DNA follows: TGTGCCAGCAGCCCCTGGGGACAGGGGTCATCTAACTATGGCTACACCTTC. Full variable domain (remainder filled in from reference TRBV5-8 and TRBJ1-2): EAGVTQSPTHLIKTRGQQATLRCSPISGHTSVYWYQQALGLGLQFLLWYDEGEERNRGNFPPRFSGRQFPNYSSELNVNALELEDSALYLCASSPWGQGSSNYGYTFGSGTRLTVV.

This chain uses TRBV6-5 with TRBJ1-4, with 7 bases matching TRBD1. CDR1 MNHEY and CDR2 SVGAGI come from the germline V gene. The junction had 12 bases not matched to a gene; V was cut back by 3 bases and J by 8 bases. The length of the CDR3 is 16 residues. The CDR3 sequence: CASSYQATGSGEKLFF. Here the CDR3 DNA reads TGTGCCAGCAGTTATCAAGCGACAGGGTCGGGCGAAAAACTGTTTTTT.

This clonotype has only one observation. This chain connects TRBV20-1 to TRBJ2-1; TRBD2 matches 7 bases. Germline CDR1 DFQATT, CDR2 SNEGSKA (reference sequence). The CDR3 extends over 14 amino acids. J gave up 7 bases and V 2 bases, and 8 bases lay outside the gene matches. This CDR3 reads CSARKPWGGNEQFF. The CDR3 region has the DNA TGCAGTGCTAGAAAACCCTGGGGGGGGAATGAGCAGTTCTTC.

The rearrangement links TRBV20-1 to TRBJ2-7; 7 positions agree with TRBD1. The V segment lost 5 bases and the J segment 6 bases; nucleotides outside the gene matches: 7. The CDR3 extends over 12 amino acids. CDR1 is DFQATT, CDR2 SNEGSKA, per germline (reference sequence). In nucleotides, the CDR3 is TGCAGTGCTGTCACAGGGGTGAGCGAGCAGTACTTC. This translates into CSAVTGVSEQYF.

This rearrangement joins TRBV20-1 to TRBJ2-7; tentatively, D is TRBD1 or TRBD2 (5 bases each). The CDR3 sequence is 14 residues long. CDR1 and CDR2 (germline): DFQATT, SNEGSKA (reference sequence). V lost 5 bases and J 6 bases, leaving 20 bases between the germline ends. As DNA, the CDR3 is TGCAGTGCTCCAAAGGACCGGGGTAGGGGCGAGCAGTACTTC. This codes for CSAPKDRGRGEQYF.

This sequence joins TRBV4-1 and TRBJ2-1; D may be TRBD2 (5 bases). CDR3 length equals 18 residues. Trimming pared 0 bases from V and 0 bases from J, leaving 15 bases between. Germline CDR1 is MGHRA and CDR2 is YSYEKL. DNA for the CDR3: TGCGCCAGCAGCCAAGATCCGGTTAGCGCTAGCTCCTACAATGAGCAGTTCTTC. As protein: CASSQDPVSASSYNEQFF.

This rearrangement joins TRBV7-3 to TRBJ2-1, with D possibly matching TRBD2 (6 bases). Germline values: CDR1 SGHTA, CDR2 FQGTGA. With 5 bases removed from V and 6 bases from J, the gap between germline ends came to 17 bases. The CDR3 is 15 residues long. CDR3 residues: CASSPERVAVNEQFF. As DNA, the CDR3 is TGTGCCAGCAGCCCGGAGCGGGTTGCGGTCAATGAGCAGTTCTTC.

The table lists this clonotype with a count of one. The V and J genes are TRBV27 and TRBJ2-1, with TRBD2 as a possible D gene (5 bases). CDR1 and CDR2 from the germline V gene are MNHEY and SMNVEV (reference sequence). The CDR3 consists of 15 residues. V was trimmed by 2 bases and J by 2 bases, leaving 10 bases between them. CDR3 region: CASSLVQRPYNEQFF. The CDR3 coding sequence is TGTGCCAGCAGTTTAGTACAGCGGCCCTACAATGAGCAGTTCTTC.